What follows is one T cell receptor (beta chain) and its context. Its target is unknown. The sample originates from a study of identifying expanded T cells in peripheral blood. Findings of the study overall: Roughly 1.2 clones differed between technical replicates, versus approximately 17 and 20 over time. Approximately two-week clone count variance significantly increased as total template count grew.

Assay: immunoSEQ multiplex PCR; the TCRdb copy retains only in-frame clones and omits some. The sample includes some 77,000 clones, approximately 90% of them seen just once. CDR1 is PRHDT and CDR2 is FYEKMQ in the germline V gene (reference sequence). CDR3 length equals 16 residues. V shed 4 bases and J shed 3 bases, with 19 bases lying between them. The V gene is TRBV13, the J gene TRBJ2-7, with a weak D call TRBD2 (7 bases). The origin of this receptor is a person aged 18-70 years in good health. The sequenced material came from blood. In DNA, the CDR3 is TGTGCCAGCAGCTCATCCCAGGGGAGGGGGGACTACGAGCAGTACTTC. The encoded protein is CASSSSQGRGDYEQYF. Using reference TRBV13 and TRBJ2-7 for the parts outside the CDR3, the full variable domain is AAGVIQSPRHLIKEKRETATLKCYPIPRHDTVYWYQQGPGQDPQFLISFYEKMQSDKGSIPDRFSAQQFSDYHSELNMSSLELGDSALYFCASSSSQGRGDYEQYFGPGTRLTVT.